Listed here are 6 T cell receptor beta chains from one sample, sequenced in a study of T cell responses to AZD1222 COVID-19 vaccine. The data were produced by immunoSEQ multiplex PCR, yet TCRdb's version contains in-frame clones alone and is incomplete. The sample holds around 120,000 clones, nearly 90% seen once. The sequencing here drew on peripheral blood, taken on day 0 of AZD1222 vaccination. Receptors were obtained from an adult in good health.

This chain uses TRBV5-6 with TRBJ1-1; the match to TRBD1 covers 10 bases. The germline gives CDR1 SGHDT, CDR2 YYEEEE. V shed 4 bases, J shed 0 bases, and the junction held 6 bases outside the gene matches. CDR3 length equals 16 residues. The CDR3 nucleotides read TGTGCCAGCAGCGGAGGGACAGGGGTGTTGAACACTGAAGCTTTCTTT. It translates to CASSGGTGVLNTEAFF.

The rearrangement uses TRBV2 and TRBJ2-5; TRBD1 agrees at 8 bases. CDR1 and CDR2 from the germline V gene are SNHLY and FYNNEI. V lost 5 bases and J lost 5; bases outside the gene matches: 10. This CDR3 has 15 residues. The CDR3 coding sequence is TGTGCCAGCAGTCCGGAGACAGGGGACGGGGAGACCCAGTACTTC. Amino acids: CASSPETGDGETQYF. Full variable domain (rest looked up from reference TRBV2 and TRBJ2-5): EPEVTQTPSHQVTQMGQEVILRCVPISNHLYFYWYRQILGQKVEFLVSFYNNEISEKSEIFDDQFSVERPDGSNFTLKIRSTKLEDSAMYFCASSPETGDGETQYFGPGTRLLVL.

The chain couples TRBV20-1 to TRBJ2-7; weak D call: TRBD2 (7 bases). The CDR3 length is 15 residues. Trimming left V 3 bases short and J 9 bases short, with 24 bases between. The germline V gene encodes CDR1 DFQATT and CDR2 SNEGSKA (reference sequence). CDR3 in DNA: TGCAGTGCTAGTAGGGGAGCATATATGGGAGGGGGGCAGTACTTC. Protein sequence: CSASRGAYMGGGQYF.

For this clone: The junction does not match germline at one end; this may be a read error. The gene calls are TRBV18 and TRBJ1-1; a possible D gene is TRBD1 (5 bases). Germline V gene sequence: CDR1 KGHSH, CDR2 LQKENI. The CDR3 covers 15 residues. CDR3 residues: CASSPTGALNTEAFF. CDR3 bases: TGTGCCAGCTCACCTACCGGGGCGCTGAATACTGAAGCTTTCTTT.

The count of this clone is one. V is TRBV27 and J is TRBJ1-4; 8 bases agree with TRBD1. Trimming at V came to 5 bases and at J to 13 bases, leaving 12 bases not matched to a gene. The CDR3 extends over 14 amino acids. Germline V gene data show CDR1 as MNHEY and CDR2 as SMNVEV (reference sequence). As DNA, the CDR3 is TGTGCCAGCAGTCCAGGCACAGGGGGGGATGGACTGTTTTTT. It specifies CASSPGTGGDGLFF.

Turning to this clone: Compared with germline, one end of the junction differs, possibly owing to a read error. The chain joins TRBV7-9 to TRBJ2-5; D not certain. Germline V CDR1 and CDR2: SEHNR, FQNEAQ (reference sequence). The CDR3 extends over 11 amino acids. The CDR3, as DNA: TGTGCCAGCGGCTTAGGAGAGACCCAGAACTTC. Encoded protein: CASGLGETQNF.